A single sample gave rise to the 2 T cell receptor beta chains below, sequenced in a study of CD8 T cells in Susac syndrome. The RNA, 0.5 to 1 ug, was put through reverse transcription using random hexamers. TCRdb re-called the immunoSEQ multiplex PCR reads through MiXCR, storing one row per CDR3 protein. The sample consists of 95,000 to 150,000 distinct CDR3 sequences, about 95% of them appearing once. The sequenced sample was CD8+ T cells from PBMCs. These receptors all come from a human donor with Susac syndrome.

The chain has TRBV7-9 and TRBJ2-1, with 7 positions matching TRBD1. Germline trimming cut 5 bases from V and 3 bases from J; bases unmatched to any gene: 10. Germline CDR1 reads SEHNR; CDR2 reads FQNEAQ (reference sequence). The CDR3 is made up of 16 amino acids. The CDR3 DNA is TGTGCCAGCAGCCCGAGCACAGGGGAACTCTACAATGAGCAGTTCTTC. Residues: CASSPSTGELYNEQFF.

The CDR3 sequence is CASSQSEAGTEGLQETQYF. Written as DNA, the CDR3 is TGCGCCAGCAGTCAAAGTGAGGCGGGGACGGAGGGCCTCCAAGAGACCCAGTACTTC. The J gene is TRBJ2-5, the V gene TRBV4-1, with a weak D call TRBD2 (6 bases). The germline V gene has CDR1 MGHRA and CDR2 YSYEKL. This CDR3 is built from 19 residues. Trimming took off 6 bases at V and 1 base at J, with 27 bases between the two ends.